Shown below are 30 T cell receptor beta chains from a single sample sequenced in a study of T cell repertoires in cytomegalovirus infection. MiXCR, run by TCRdb on the reads, gives a single entry per CDR3 protein. The sample records roughly 800,000 distinct CDR3 sequences, about 28% being singletons. For these receptors, no antigen is known. The source material was cultured CD8+ T cells from PBMCs, sampled from culture after CMV antigen stimulation. These receptors all come from a human donor in good health (CMV status not recorded). Some clones in this sample may be carry-over from other donors' samples.

The rearrangement uses TRBV27 and TRBJ2-3, with a weak D call TRBD2 (5 bases). V lost 7 bases, J lost 2 bases, and 19 bases lay in between. This CDR3 has 16 residues. Germline CDR1 MNHEY, CDR2 SMNVEV (reference sequence). CDR3 bases: TGTGCCAGCACTACCGGGATAGCGACACTCACAGATACGCAGTATTTT. This codes for CASTTGIATLTDTQYF.

This clonotype has more than one count but fewer than ten. J is TRBJ2-2 and V is TRBV6-2 or TRBV6-3, with 9 bases fitting TRBD1. Germline V gives CDR1 MNHEY, CDR2 SVGEGT. V lost 6 bases and J lost 6; bases outside the gene matches: 5. The CDR3 runs to 14 residues. In DNA, the CDR3 is TGTGCCAGCAGCCCGGGACAGGGCCCCGGGGAGCTGTTTTTT. The encoded protein is CASSPGQGPGELFF.

This chain links TRBV28 with TRBJ2-4; tentative D call: TRBD2 (6 bases). The germline CDR1 and CDR2 sequences are MDHEN and SYDVKM. V was clipped by 3 bases and J by 5 bases, with 17 bases between them. This CDR3 is 16 amino acids long. The CDR3 nucleotides are TGTGCCAGCAGTTTTCCCCCCCCAGGAGGGGAAAACATTCAGTACTTC. Translating gives CASSFPPPGGENIQYF.

The chain employs TRBV29-1 and TRBJ2-7; D is possibly TRBD1 (5 bases). Germline values: CDR1 SQVTM, CDR2 ANQGSEA. Trimming left V 3 bases short and J 3 bases short, with 21 bases between. This CDR3 region has 16 residues. CDR3 region: CSVDNQVGLGNYEQYF. The DNA for the CDR3 is TGCAGCGTTGATAATCAGGTGGGGCTGGGGAACTACGAGCAGTACTTC.

This clonotype has more than one count but fewer than ten. V gene TRBV4-2 combines with J gene TRBJ1-3; TRBD1 is a possible D gene (6 bases). Trimming removed 0 bases at V and 0 bases at J, with 21 bases between. CDR3 length equals 20 residues. Germline CDR1 reads LGHNA; CDR2 reads YNFKEQ. The CDR3 spells CASSQETGVGSGYSGNTIYF. The DNA of the CDR3 is TGTGCCAGCAGCCAAGAGACAGGAGTGGGTAGCGGATACTCTGGAAACACCATATATTTT.

This clonotype has a handful of counts. The chain joins TRBV11-3 to TRBJ2-1; 7 positions agree with TRBD1. This CDR3 is 15 amino acids long. CDR1 SGHNT and CDR2 YENEEA come from the germline V gene. Trimming removed 3 bases from V and 6 bases from J; junction bases left unmatched: 8. The CDR3 is CASSLYRTGANEQFF. DNA for the CDR3: TGTGCCAGCAGCTTGTACCGTACAGGGGCCAATGAGCAGTTCTTC.

To note about this clonotype: A much bigger clone sits one base away, suggesting this may be a read error. V usage is TRBV4-1 and J usage is TRBJ2-2; D uncertain. Trimming removed 1 base at V and 6 bases at J, with 15 bases between. The CDR3 has 16 amino acids. Germline loops: CDR1 MGHRA, CDR2 YSYEKL. CDR3 in DNA: TGCGCCAGCAGCCAAGTATATCCGAAGAGGTCCGGGGAGCTGTTTTTT. Translated, it gives CASSQVYPKRSGELFF.

This clonotype was seen many times. The chain carries TRBV7-6 and TRBJ2-7, with a possible D match to TRBD2 (6 bases). V was trimmed by 4 bases and J by 5 bases, leaving 12 bases between them. The germline CDR1 and CDR2 sequences are SGHVS and FNYEAQ. This CDR3 has 13 residues. The CDR3 nucleotides are TGTGCCAGCAGCTCCCGGAGGGGCCACGAGCAGTACTTC. As protein: CASSSRRGHEQYF.

J is TRBJ1-6 and V is TRBV27, with D unresolved. The V gene lost 3 bases and the J gene lost 7 bases, with 10 bases spanning the gap. The CDR3 consists of 14 residues. CDR1 is MNHEY and CDR2 is SMNVEV in the germline V gene (reference sequence). Written as DNA, the CDR3 is TGTGCCAGCAGTTTTAGGGCAGTCAATTCACCCCTCCACTTT. Its translation: CASSFRAVNSPLHF.

A few counts support this clonotype. The chain links TRBV15 to TRBJ2-1, with TRBD1 matching over 7 bases. The CDR3 is made up of 15 amino acids. Germline V gene sequence: CDR1 LNHNV, CDR2 YYDKDF (reference sequence). V gave up 5 bases and J gave up 7 bases; unmatched junction bases: 11. The CDR3 DNA sequence: TGTGCCACCAGCCTTACGAGGGGGCGCCGGAATGAGCAGTTCTTC. It encodes CATSLTRGRRNEQFF.

V gene TRBV14 combines with J gene TRBJ1-1; D is ambiguous. The CDR3 is 15 amino acids. The V end lost 5 bases, the J end lost 3 bases, and 16 bases lay between the germline ends. CDR1 SGHDN and CDR2 FVKESK come from the germline V gene. The CDR3 loop reads CASSTPSNTHTEAFF. In DNA, the CDR3 is TGTGCCAGCAGCACTCCATCGAACACGCACACTGAAGCTTTCTTT.

A note on this clonotype: One end of the junction is discordant with germline, which a read error may explain. The chain is built from TRBV7-4 and TRBJ1-1; possibly TRBD1 for D (5 bases). This CDR3 spans 15 amino acids. Germline assignment: CDR1 SGHVT and CDR2 SQSDAQ. CDR3 nucleotide sequence: TGTGCCAGCAGCTTAGTGGGACTGCCGAACACTGAAGTTTTCTTT. This gives the protein CASSLVGLPNTEVFF. Looking up the rest from reference TRBV7-4 and TRBJ1-1 gives the full variable domain: GAGVSQSPRYKVAKRGRDVALRCDSISGHVTLYWYRQTLGQGSEVLTYSQSDAQRDKSGRPSGRFSAERPERSVSTLKIQRTEQGDSAVYLCASSLVGLPNTEVFFGQGTRLTVV.

This clonotype was seen many times. In nucleotides, the CDR3 is TGTGCCACCAGCTTGAAGTGGAATTCACCCCTCCACTTT. Protein sequence: CATSLKWNSPLHF. The chain recombines TRBV15 with TRBJ1-6; D is ambiguous. Germline CDR1 and CDR2: LNHNV and YYDKDF (reference sequence). V lost 5 bases and J 7 bases, leaving 9 bases between the germline ends. The length of the CDR3 is 13 residues.

V gene TRBV29-1 combines with J gene TRBJ2-3; 7 bases align to TRBD2. CDR1 and CDR2 (germline): SQVTM, ANQGSEA. V shed 3 bases, J shed 6 bases, and the junction held 6 bases outside the gene matches. This CDR3 has 13 residues. The CDR3 region is CSVDWGGVDTQYF. The CDR3 nucleotides read TGCAGCGTTGATTGGGGGGGGGTCGATACGCAGTATTTT.

The chain is built from TRBV6-2 or TRBV6-3 and TRBJ2-1; TRBD2 aligns across 8 bases. The V gene end was trimmed by 5 bases and the J gene end by 8 bases; junction bases not matched to a gene: 5. CDR3 length equals 13 residues. The V gene's germline CDR1 is MNHEY and CDR2 SVGEGT. DNA of the CDR3: TGTGCCAGCAGTAGGACTAGCCCCGATGAGCAGTTCTTC. It yields the protein CASSRTSPDEQFF.

This clonotype turned up a few times. V and J are TRBV12-3 or TRBV12-4 and TRBJ2-7; D unresolved. This CDR3 comprises 14 residues. The V end was cut by 5 bases, the J end by 3 bases, with 14 bases between. As DNA, the CDR3 is TGTGCCAGCAGTCTGGACGCGCCGGGCTACGAGCAGTACTTC. It codes for CASSLDAPGYEQYF.

The V call is TRBV28, the J call TRBJ2-5; TRBD1 or TRBD2 may be the D gene (5 bases each). Germline V gives CDR1 MDHEN, CDR2 SYDVKM. V was pared by 3 bases and J by 9 bases, with 11 bases between. This CDR3 spans 12 amino acids. The CDR3 here is CASSLGTWAQYF. In DNA form, the CDR3 reads TGTGCCAGCAGTTTGGGGACCTGGGCCCAGTACTTC.

V gene TRBV20-1 combines with J gene TRBJ1-2; TRBD1 matches 9 bases. Germline CDR1 reads DFQATT; CDR2 reads SNEGSKA (reference sequence). The CDR3 has 15 residues. V gave up 0 bases and J gave up 4 bases; unmatched junction bases: 6. The CDR3 region is CSARDKQGASYGYTF. CDR3 nucleotides: TGCAGTGCTAGAGATAAACAGGGGGCGTCCTATGGCTACACCTTC.

In its sample, this clonotype was seen a few times. This chain links TRBV7-9 with TRBJ2-7; D is ambiguous. The V gene lost 5 bases and the J gene lost 5 bases, with 7 bases spanning the gap. The CDR3 has 11 residues. The germline CDR1 and CDR2 sequences are SEHNR and FQNEAQ (reference sequence). The CDR3 region is CASSRIHEQYF. The CDR3 bases are TGTGCCAGCAGCCGCATCCACGAGCAGTACTTC.

This clonotype was recorded a few times. The chain joins TRBV6-1 to TRBJ2-5, with D possibly being TRBD1 or TRBD2 (5 bases each). Germline V gives CDR1 MNHNS, CDR2 SASEGT. The CDR3 consists of 14 residues. V was clipped by 4 bases and J by 3 bases, with 12 bases between them. This CDR3 is CASSARRGEETQYF. The CDR3 DNA reads TGTGCCAGCAGTGCCCGTAGAGGGGAAGAGACCCAGTACTTC.

This chain links TRBV7-4 with TRBJ1-5; D gene unclear. The CDR3 totals 13 residues. V was cut by 1 base and J by 5 bases, with 6 bases left in between. Germline V lookup: CDR1 SGHVT, CDR2 SQSDAQ. The CDR3 region has the DNA TGTGCCAGCAGCTTAGAGGATTATCAGCCCCAGCATTTT. This encodes CASSLEDYQPQHF.

This sequence joins TRBV7-9 and TRBJ2-7, with 7 bases matching TRBD1. Trimming at V came to 5 bases and at J to 3 bases, leaving 7 bases not matched to a gene. The CDR3 contains 14 residues. The germline CDR1 and CDR2 sequences are SEHNR and FQNEAQ (reference sequence). Here the CDR3 reads CASSGQGEGYEQYF. The CDR3 region has the DNA TGTGCCAGCAGCGGGCAGGGGGAAGGCTACGAGCAGTACTTC.

The gene calls are TRBV7-9 and TRBJ1-3, with 12 bases fitting TRBD1. V shed 5 bases, J shed 6 bases, and the junction held 11 bases outside the gene matches. The CDR3 totals 17 residues. CDR1 SEHNR and CDR2 FQNEAQ come from the germline V gene (reference sequence). CDR3 in DNA: TGTGCCAGCAGCGGCACGGGACAGGGGGCAGTTGCAAACACCATATATTTT. Amino acid sequence: CASSGTGQGAVANTIYF.

The rearrangement links TRBV6-6 to TRBJ1-2; D possibly corresponds to TRBD1 (5 bases). The ends were cut back, 5 bases at V and 6 bases at J, with 13 bases in the middle. CDR3 length equals 13 residues. CDR1 MNHNY and CDR2 SVGAGI come from the germline V gene (reference sequence). The CDR3 DNA sequence: TGTGCCAGCAGTATGGGACCTGCCCATGGCTACACCTTC. This translates into CASSMGPAHGYTF.

There are a few counts of this clonotype. This sequence joins TRBV6-5 and TRBJ1-1, with D unclear. Germline V lookup: CDR1 MNHEY, CDR2 SVGAGI. The CDR3 has 13 residues. V dropped 7 bases and J dropped 2 bases, with 11 bases sitting between them. The CDR3 spells CASNHGPNTEAFF. CDR3 bases: TGTGCCAGCAATCATGGCCCCAACACTGAAGCTTTCTTT.

This clonotype occurred a few times. The chain carries TRBV7-9 and TRBJ2-7; 11 bases are shared with TRBD2. CDR1 and CDR2 (germline): SEHNR, FQNEAQ (reference sequence). This CDR3 comprises 13 residues. With 5 bases clipped from V and 6 bases from J, the junction kept 3 bases outside the gene matches. CDR3 in amino acids: CASSPLAGAEQYV. CDR3 nucleotide sequence: TGTGCCAGCAGCCCACTAGCGGGGGCCGAGCAGTACGTC.

In its sample, this clonotype was seen a few times. The gene calls are TRBV19 and TRBJ2-7; no definite D call. Germline values: CDR1 LNHDA, CDR2 SQIVND (reference sequence). The CDR3 has 13 amino acids. The V gene lost 0 bases and the J gene lost 3 bases, with 6 bases spanning the gap. The CDR3 loop reads CASSIDGSYEQYF. CDR3 nucleotide sequence: TGTGCCAGTAGTATAGACGGAAGCTACGAGCAGTACTTC.

This clonotype was seen only a few times. The CDR3 DNA reads as TGTGCCAGGGGACAGGGGGCGATAAATGAGCAGTTCTTC. Its protein product is CARGQGAINEQFF. V is TRBV7-9 and J is TRBJ2-1; 12 bases line up with TRBD1. The length of the CDR3 is 13 residues. The V gene end was trimmed by 9 bases and the J gene end by 7 bases; junction bases not matched to a gene: 4. Germline lookup yields CDR1 SEHNR and CDR2 FQNEAQ (reference sequence).

This clonotype occurred a few times. The rearrangement links TRBV20-1 to TRBJ2-3; D uncertain. This CDR3 has 12 residues. Per germline, CDR1 DFQATT and CDR2 SNEGSKA (reference sequence). Trimming pared 1 base from V and 1 base from J, leaving 3 bases between. CDR3 in amino acids: CSARGRTDTQYF. CDR3 sequence (DNA): TGCAGTGCTAGAGGTCGCACAGATACGCAGTATTTT.

Concerning this clonotype itself: This may stem from a read error, because a much larger clone lies one nucleotide away. The chain uses TRBV6-6 and TRBJ1-5; 9 nucleotides match TRBD1. The germline CDR1 and CDR2 sequences are MNHNY and SVGAGI (reference sequence). This CDR3 has 14 residues. Germline trimming cut 6 bases from V and 4 bases from J; bases unmatched to any gene: 4. The DNA of the CDR3 is TGTGCCAGCAGACCCGGGACAGGGAATCAGCCCCAGCATTTT. Translated, it gives CASRPGTGNQPQHF.